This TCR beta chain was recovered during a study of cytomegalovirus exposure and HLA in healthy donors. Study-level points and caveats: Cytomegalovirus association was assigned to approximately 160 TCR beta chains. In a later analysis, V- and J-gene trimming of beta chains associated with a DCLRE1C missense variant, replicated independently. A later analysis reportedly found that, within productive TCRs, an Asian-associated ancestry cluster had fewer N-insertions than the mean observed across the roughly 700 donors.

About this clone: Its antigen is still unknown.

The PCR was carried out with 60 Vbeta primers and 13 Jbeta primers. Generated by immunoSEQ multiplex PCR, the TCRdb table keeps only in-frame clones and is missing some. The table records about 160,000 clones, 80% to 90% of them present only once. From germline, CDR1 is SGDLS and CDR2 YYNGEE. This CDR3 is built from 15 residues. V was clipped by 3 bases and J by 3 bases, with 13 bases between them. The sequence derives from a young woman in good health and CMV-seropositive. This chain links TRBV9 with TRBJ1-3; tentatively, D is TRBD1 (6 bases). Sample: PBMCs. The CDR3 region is CASSATGSGGNTIYF. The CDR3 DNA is TGTGCCAGCAGCGCTACAGGGTCGGGTGGAAACACCATATATTTT.